The 29 T cell receptor beta chains below were found in one sample sequenced in a study of T cells in Graves' hyperthyroidism and ophthalmopathy. There were TCR beta CDR3 regions amplified from RNA transcripts. During a first-round RT-PCR of the TCR CDR3, the HTBI primer set was used. TCRdb passed the multiplex PCR reads through MiXCR, listing each CDR3 protein once. Of hundreds of thousands of distinct CDR3 sequences listed, 14% are singletons. Sequences were obtained from blood. The receptors were sampled from a woman between 18 and 29 years old with Graves' hyperthyroidism.

This clonotype was detected ten times or more. DNA of the CDR3: TGTGCCAGCAGCTTTTCGGGGGCGCAGGCGAATGAGCAGTTCTTC. Translated, it gives CASSFSGAQANEQFF. J is TRBJ2-1 and V is TRBV11-3; TRBD1 or TRBD2 may be the D gene (6 bases each). The CDR3 covers 15 residues. V was clipped by 3 bases and J by 7 bases, with 16 bases between them. In germline, CDR1 is SGHNT, CDR2 YENEEA.

A few counts support this clonotype. The rearrangement joins TRBV4-1 to TRBJ2-5, with D perhaps TRBD2 (5 bases). The CDR3 loop spans 17 amino acids. Looked up from germline, CDR1 is MGHRA and CDR2 is YSYEKL. Trimming pared 3 bases from V and 5 bases from J, leaving 22 bases between. CDR3 region: CASSHLAAIVSRETQYF. The CDR3 DNA reads as TGCGCCAGCAGCCACCTAGCAGCAATCGTTTCGAGGGAGACCCAGTACTTC.

This clonotype was counted only a few times. CDR3 nucleotides: TGTGCCAGCAGCCCAGGGGGGAGACCCAGCAATGAGCAGTTCTTC. This sequence encodes CASSPGGRPSNEQFF. This rearrangement joins TRBV7-2 to TRBJ2-1; tentatively, D is TRBD1 (7 bases). Germline V gene sequence: CDR1 SGHTA, CDR2 FQGNSA. Trimming removed 5 bases at V and 6 bases at J, with 17 bases between. The CDR3 runs to 15 residues.

This clonotype appeared many times. The genes are TRBV13 and TRBJ2-3; 12 bases align to TRBD2. Per germline, CDR1 PRHDT and CDR2 FYEKMQ (reference sequence). Germline trimming cut 4 bases from V and 2 bases from J; bases unmatched to any gene: 4. The CDR3 extends over 16 amino acids. CDR3 bases: TGTGCCAGCAGCTCCGGACTAGCGGGGACCACAGATACGCAGTATTTT. Amino acid sequence: CASSSGLAGTTDTQYF.

V usage is TRBV20-1 and J usage is TRBJ2-3, with a tentative D call TRBD2 (6 bases). V gave up 0 bases and J gave up 10 bases, with 11 bases separating them. CDR1 DFQATT and CDR2 SNEGSKA come from the germline V gene (reference sequence). The CDR3 consists of 12 residues. In DNA, the CDR3 is TGCAGTGCTAGAGACGGGGGAGTTCCGCAGTATTTT. Its translation: CSARDGGVPQYF.

Comments on this clonotype: A much larger clonotype is one base distant, so this may be a read error. V is TRBV3-1 and J is TRBJ1-6, with TRBD1 as a possible D gene (5 bases). This CDR3 contains 13 residues. V was clipped by 5 bases and J by 11 bases, with 13 bases between them. CDR1 is LGHDT, CDR2 YNNKEL, per germline (reference sequence). CDR3 region: CASSWGKNPPLHF. Here the CDR3 DNA reads TGTGCCAGCAGCTGGGGGAAGAATCCACCCCTCCACTTT. Combining the CDR3 with reference TRBV3-1 and TRBJ1-6 gives the whole variable domain DTAVSQTPKYLVTQMGNDKSIKCEQNLGHDTMYWYKQDSKKFLKIMFSYNNKELIINETVPNRFSPKSPDKAHLNLHINSLELGDSAVYFCASSWGKNPPLHFGNGTRLTVT.

The genes are TRBV2 and TRBJ2-2, with D possibly matching TRBD2 (6 bases). Germline lookup yields CDR1 SNHLY and CDR2 FYNNEI. V shed 8 bases and J shed 7 bases, with 14 bases lying between them. CDR3 length equals 13 residues. The CDR3 loop reads CASSLGRDGELFF. The CDR3 nucleotides are TGTGCCAGCTCCCTCGGGCGGGACGGGGAGCTGTTTTTT.

This clonotype was picked up many times. The chain is built from TRBV12-3 or TRBV12-4 and TRBJ2-2; D is uncertain. Trimming cost V 1 base and J 6 bases, with 15 bases left between them. The CDR3 is made up of 16 amino acids. The CDR3 DNA follows: TGTGCCAGCAGTTTAGAAGGGAAGGGTCTATCCGGGGAGCTGTTTTTT. Protein sequence: CASSLEGKGLSGELFF.

This chain uses TRBV10-2 with TRBJ2-7; 9 bases map to TRBD1. J was trimmed by 2 bases and V by 7 bases; bases with no gene match: 6. The germline V gene encodes CDR1 WSHSY and CDR2 SAAADI. This CDR3 spans 14 amino acids. The CDR3 loop is CASNGQGPAYEQYF. CDR3 nucleotides: TGCGCCAGCAATGGACAGGGGCCCGCCTACGAGCAGTACTTC.

Many counts were recorded for this clonotype. In DNA, the CDR3 is TGTGCCAGCAGTTTGCTAGGGGTAAGCACTGAAGCTTTCTTT. This gives the protein CASSLLGVSTEAFF. The J gene is TRBJ1-1, the V gene TRBV27, with D possibly TRBD1 on 5 matching bases. The CDR3 contains 14 residues. Trimming removed 3 bases from V and 4 bases from J, with 12 bases in between. CDR1 MNHEY and CDR2 SMNVEV come from the germline V gene (reference sequence).

Comments on this clonotype: Given a much more abundant clone one base away, this may be a read error. The rearrangement links TRBV13 to TRBJ2-1, with a weak D call TRBD1 (6 bases). Germline-derived CDR1 and CDR2 are PRHDT and FYEKMQ (reference sequence). The CDR3 is made up of 15 amino acids. The V and J ends lost 6 bases and 0 bases respectively, with 12 bases between them. This CDR3 reads CASSHGQSSYNEQFF. For the CDR3, the DNA is TGTGCCAGCAGTCACGGACAGAGCTCCTACAATGAGCAGTTCTTC.

This clonotype was seen a few times. The V gene is TRBV4-1, the J gene TRBJ1-1; 8 nucleotides agree with TRBD1. Germline CDR1 MGHRA, CDR2 YSYEKL. The CDR3 runs 15 residues. V lost 4 bases to trimming and J lost 5 bases; unmatched junction nucleotides: 9. The CDR3 here is CASSPYRTGSTEAFF. The CDR3 DNA is TGCGCCAGCAGCCCTTATAGGACAGGGAGTACTGAAGCTTTCTTT.

The chain is built from TRBV7-9 and TRBJ2-1; D is uncertain. V dropped 1 base and J dropped 6 bases, with 13 bases sitting between them. From germline, CDR1 is SEHNR and CDR2 FQNEAQ (reference sequence). The CDR3 consists of 15 residues. The CDR3 sequence: CASSLVGHSANEQFF. The CDR3 DNA follows: TGTGCCAGCAGCTTAGTAGGGCACAGCGCCAATGAGCAGTTCTTC.

This clonotype was picked up a small number of times. In DNA, the CDR3 is TGTGCCAGCAGCCCCAAATCCGGGGAGCTGTTTTTT. This encodes CASSPKSGELFF. The chain uses TRBV7-9 and TRBJ2-2; D ambiguous. The CDR3 has 12 residues. The germline V gene has CDR1 SEHNR and CDR2 FQNEAQ (reference sequence). Trimming took off 5 bases at V and 6 bases at J, with 7 bases between the two ends. The complete variable domain, with remaining parts taken from reference TRBV7-9 and TRBJ2-2, reads DTGVSQNPRHKITKRGQNVTFRCDPISEHNRLYWYRQTLGQGPEFLTYFQNEAQLEKSRLLSDRFSAERPKGSFSTLEIQRTEQGDSAMYLCASSPKSGELFFGEGSRLTVL.

On this clonotype itself: It may be a read error: a sequence one base away is much more abundant. The rearrangement links TRBV7-2 to TRBJ2-3, with TRBD2 identical over 15 bases. The germline V gene has CDR1 SGHTA and CDR2 FQGNSA. The CDR3 contains 19 residues. CDR3 in DNA: TGTGTCAGCAGCCCGAGAGCCCTCGGGACTAGCGGGAGGATAGATACGCAGTATTTT. Translating it yields CVSSPRALGTSGRIDTQYF.

This clonotype was picked up many times. The rearrangement uses TRBV28 and TRBJ2-5; D may match TRBD1 or TRBD2 (5 bases each). The CDR3 is 17 residues long. V lost 5 bases and J lost 4, with 23 bases in between. Germline V gene sequence: CDR1 MDHEN, CDR2 SYDVKM. CDR3 coding DNA: TGTGCCAGCAGTGCCCGGGGCAGTACACGAACTATAGAGACCCAGTACTTC. The encoded protein is CASSARGSTRTIETQYF.

This clonotype came up a few times. This rearrangement joins TRBV7-9 to TRBJ2-1; 8 nucleotides line up with TRBD2. Germline CDR1 and CDR2: SEHNR and FQNEAQ (reference sequence). J lost 0 bases, V lost 5 bases, and 6 bases had no gene match. This CDR3 is built from 16 residues. The CDR3 sequence is CASSSVTSGSYNEQFF. As DNA, the CDR3 is TGTGCCAGCAGCAGTGTAACTAGCGGCTCCTACAATGAGCAGTTCTTC.

This clonotype was observed a handful of times. The chain recombines TRBV4-3 with TRBJ2-4; D not certain. Germline CDR1 is LGHNA and CDR2 is YSLEER. The V end lost 0 bases, the J end lost 4 bases, and 7 bases lay between the germline ends. There are 14 residues in the CDR3. This CDR3 is CASSQDLGKNIQYF. The CDR3 DNA sequence: TGCGCCAGCAGCCAAGATCTGGGTAAAAACATTCAGTACTTC.

This clonotype was observed at least ten times. The rearrangement links TRBV27 to TRBJ2-7; D gene uncertain. The CDR3 covers 15 residues. Per the germline V gene, CDR1 is MNHEY and CDR2 is SMNVEV (reference sequence). V was shortened by 6 bases and J by 0 bases, with 15 bases between the two germline ends. Written as DNA, the CDR3 is TGTGCCAGCAGCTTAACAAGCCGGAGCTCCTACGAGCAGTACTTC. It yields the protein CASSLTSRSSYEQYF.

This clonotype was recorded many times. The CDR3 coding sequence is TGTGCCAGCAGTTTAGGGCAGGGGAATCAGCCCCAGCATTTT. It encodes CASSLGQGNQPQHF. V usage is TRBV12-3 or TRBV12-4 and J usage is TRBJ1-5; D might be TRBD1 (6 bases). Trimming removed 1 base at V and 4 bases at J, with 8 bases between. The CDR3 has 14 amino acids.

The chain has TRBV29-1 and TRBJ2-7, with 8 bases that match TRBD2. Losses at the gene ends were 7 bases for V and 4 bases for J; bases not matched to a gene: 6. The CDR3 totals 12 residues. Germline assignment: CDR1 SQVTM and CDR2 ANQGSEA. The CDR3 nucleotides read TGCAGCGCGCGGGGGGAGCAATACGAGCAGTACTTC. This codes for CSARGEQYEQYF.

Ten or more counts support this clonotype. The chain couples TRBV18 to TRBJ2-7, with 8 bases lining up with TRBD2. The trim removed 3 bases at V and 2 bases at J, leaving 6 bases unmatched. CDR1 and CDR2 (germline): KGHSH, LQKENI. The CDR3 is made up of 15 amino acids. For the CDR3, the DNA is TGTGCCAGCTCACCGGTACTAGCGGTGACCTACGAGCAGTACTTC. Amino acid sequence: CASSPVLAVTYEQYF.

This rearrangement joins TRBV12-3 or TRBV12-4 to TRBJ2-7; D is possibly TRBD2 (5 bases). The V and J ends lost 6 bases and 2 bases respectively, with 14 bases between them. This CDR3 has 14 residues. CDR3 protein: CASSLQRSAYEQYF. The DNA for the CDR3 is TGTGCCAGCAGCCTACAGCGGTCTGCCTACGAGCAGTACTTC.

This clonotype was detected a few times. V gene TRBV7-9 combines with J gene TRBJ1-1, with 10 bases matching TRBD1. V shed 5 bases, J shed 0 bases, and the junction held 9 bases outside the gene matches. This CDR3 has 17 residues. Germline V gene lookup returns CDR1 SEHNR and CDR2 FQNEAQ (reference sequence). Written as DNA, the CDR3 is TGTGCCAGCAGCCCGGGACAGGGGAAGGGAATGAACACTGAAGCTTTCTTT. Its translation is CASSPGQGKGMNTEAFF.

This clonotype was detected ten times or more. The J gene is TRBJ1-1, the V gene TRBV20-1; the D is unclear. The CDR3 extends over 13 amino acids. The V and J ends lost 1 base and 7 bases respectively, with 13 bases between them. CDR1 is DFQATT and CDR2 is SNEGSKA in the germline V gene (reference sequence). In DNA, the CDR3 is TGCAGTGCTAGAGTCCCTAGAACCGTTGAAGCTTTCTTT. Residues: CSARVPRTVEAFF.

This clonotype showed up many times. This chain connects TRBV7-8 to TRBJ2-1, with 7 bases matching TRBD2. Germline trimming cut 2 bases from V and 9 bases from J; bases unmatched to any gene: 10. Germline assignment: CDR1 SGHVS and CDR2 FQNEAQ. The CDR3 totals 15 residues. The CDR3 DNA is TGTGCCAGCAGCTTAAGGCGGGAGCGTTCGGGTGAGCAGTTCTTC. As protein: CASSLRRERSGEQFF.

This clonotype occurred many times. The V gene is TRBV28, the J gene TRBJ1-4; TRBD1 agrees at 8 bases. V shed 4 bases and J 5 bases; nucleotides not matched to a gene: 3. This CDR3 is 14 amino acids long. Germline CDR1 reads MDHEN; CDR2 reads SYDVKM. For the CDR3, the DNA is TGTGCCAGCAGTTCCCAGGGGGCGAATGAAAAACTGTTTTTT. Protein sequence: CASSSQGANEKLFF.

Only a few counts were recorded for this clonotype. The rearrangement joins TRBV30 to TRBJ1-5, with D possibly matching TRBD1 (5 bases). The CDR3 consists of 14 residues. Trimming left V 2 bases short and J 7 bases short, with 15 bases between. Looked up from germline, CDR1 is GTSNPN and CDR2 is SVGIG (reference sequence). CDR3 sequence reads: CAWSPGGGSQPQHF. The CDR3 nucleotides are TGTGCCTGGAGTCCTGGGGGGGGTTCACAGCCCCAGCATTTT.

This clonotype was picked up many times. This sequence joins TRBV10-3 and TRBJ2-7; 12 bases are shared with TRBD2. J gave up 6 bases and V 10 bases, and 4 bases lay outside the gene matches. This CDR3 spans 12 amino acids. Germline-derived CDR1 and CDR2 are ENHRY and SYGVKD. CDR3 sequence: CATRLAGVEQYF. CDR3 bases: TGTGCCACCCGACTAGCGGGAGTCGAGCAGTACTTC.